What follows is one T cell receptor beta chain and its context. Antigen specificity is unknown. MiXCR, applied by TCRdb to the RT-PCR reads, yields one record per CDR3 protein. The table records roughly 460,000 distinct CDR3 sequences, 11% of them present only once. Germline-derived CDR1 and CDR2 are SEHNR and FQNEAQ (reference sequence). The ends were cut back, 3 bases at V and 0 bases at J, with 8 bases in the middle. This CDR3 comprises 14 residues. The sample comes from a study of response to subunit inactivated influenza vaccine. General study results and limits: There was a suggestion from the authors that each seasonal influenza vaccination recruits few new T cells.

The gene calls are TRBV7-9 and TRBJ1-2; no reliable D call. Sequencing used PBMCs from blood, obtained more than 35 days after vaccination. The clonotype comes from a man aged 45-65 years who received an inactivated influenza vaccine. The DNA of the CDR3 is TGTGCCAGCAGCTTGGAGGTTCCTAACTATGGCTACACCTTC. It yields the protein CASSLEVPNYGYTF.